Included here is one TCR beta chain sequence, with context. In the authors' methods: Amplification with reference gene primers provided the estimates of nucleated cell counts. Here immunoSEQ multiplex PCR was the method, and the copy in TCRdb shows in-frame clones only, minus some. V, J and clone size derive from that table, while D and trimming were established from the DNA sequence. The sample includes 70,000 to 95,000 clones, approximately 92% seen only once; the top ten take 6.3%. The data were taken from a study of blood T cell repertoires in COVID-19. The overall study: Italy, Spain and the United States were the sources of the convalescent and acute COVID-19 samples. Nucleic acid was either cDNA or gDNA, and it came from T cells, B-cell-depleted T cells, or PBMCs.

This CDR3 is 14 amino acids long. CDR1 MDHEN and CDR2 SYDVKM come from the germline V gene. Trimming shortened V by 6 bases and J by 6 bases, and 18 bases separated the two germline ends. The material sequenced was peripheral blood. The TCR comes from a woman aged 60 to 75 with active COVID-19. The V and J genes are TRBV28 and TRBJ2-7; tentatively, D is TRBD1 (6 bases). Here the CDR3 reads CASRSQGSPGEQYF. For the CDR3, the DNA is TGTGCCAGCAGGTCGCAGGGGTCTCCCGGCGAGCAGTACTTC.